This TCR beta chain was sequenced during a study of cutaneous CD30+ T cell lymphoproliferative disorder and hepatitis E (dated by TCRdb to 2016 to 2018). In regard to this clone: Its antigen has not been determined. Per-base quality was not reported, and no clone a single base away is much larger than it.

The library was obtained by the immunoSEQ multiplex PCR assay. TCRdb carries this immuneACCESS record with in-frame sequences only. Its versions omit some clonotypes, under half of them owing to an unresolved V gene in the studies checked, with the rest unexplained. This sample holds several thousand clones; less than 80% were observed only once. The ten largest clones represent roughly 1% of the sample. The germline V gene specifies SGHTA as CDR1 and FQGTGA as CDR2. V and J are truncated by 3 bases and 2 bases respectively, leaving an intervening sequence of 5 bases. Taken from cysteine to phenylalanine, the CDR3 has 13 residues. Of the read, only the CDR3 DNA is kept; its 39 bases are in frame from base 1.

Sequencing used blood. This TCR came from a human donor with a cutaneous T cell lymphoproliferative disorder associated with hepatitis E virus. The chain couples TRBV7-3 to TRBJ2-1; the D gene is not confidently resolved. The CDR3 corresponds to CASSFFAYNEQFF. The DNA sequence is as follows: TGTGCCAGCAGCTTTTTCGCCTACAATGAGCAGTTCTTC.